The clone carrying this T cell receptor beta chain was detected many times. Its antigen is not identified. Every bit of the isolated RNA underwent reverse transcription, so sequencing read expressed TCRB transcripts. Libraries were prepared by immunoSEQ multiplex PCR; TCRdb keeps only in-frame clonotypes and omits some of them. Of about 340,000 clones listed, 7% to 9% are singletons. Every donor provided one heparinised blood draw, which averaged about 120 mL. This sample is drawn from a study of beta chain features in type 1 diabetes. The study, taken as a whole, reports: A pattern of fewer insertions and more deletions at VDJ junctions was seen in type 1 diabetes patients.

This CDR3 comprises 15 residues. This TCR came from a woman younger than 35 in good health. The sequencing input was central memory CD4+ T cells from blood. The genes are TRBV21-1 and TRBJ1-3. TRBV21-1 is a known pseudogene. The CDR3, as DNA: TGTGCCAGCAGCGCCTGCAGCCTCTCTGGAAACACCATATATTTT. It codes for CASSACSLSGNTIYF.